The 24 T cell receptor beta chains below all came from one sample that was sequenced in a study of PD-1 blockade in classical Hodgkin lymphoma (dated by TCRdb to the early 2020s). Preparation of the library involved the immunoSEQ multiplex PCR assay. The immuneACCESS repertoire file appears here via TCRdb, limited to in-frame rearrangements. These files lack a portion of the clones; in checked studies, under half of the deficit traces to unresolved V genes, and the cause of the others is not known. A total of 7,300 or so clones appear in this sample, 65% to 80% of them only once. 50% to 75% of the sample goes to the ten largest clones. Taken with the paper, the label for time point translates to: cycle 1 day 1 (C1D1), immediately before nivolumab initiation. Relapse after autologous stem cell transplantation had occurred in all trial patients, and cohorts A, B and C were distinguished by prior brentuximab vedotin exposure.

The material was peripheral blood mononuclear cells (PBMCs), obtained at baseline. The receptors come from a human donor with classical Hodgkin lymphoma.

V usage is TRBV5-2 and J usage is TRBJ1-2. TRBV5-2 is flagged as a pseudogene. The CDR3 loop spans 16 amino acids. The CDR3 region is CASKLTGVRKTYGYTF. CDR3 sequence (DNA): TGTGCCAGCAAACTTACGGGAGTACGAAAGACCTATGGCTACACCTTC.

This rearrangement joins TRBV9 to TRBJ2-1; TRBD2 agrees at 14 bases. The CDR3 length is 15 residues. Germline CDR1 SGDLS, CDR2 YYNGEE. Unmatched junction bases numbered 2, after V lost 2 bases and J lost 7 bases. The CDR3 region is CASSVGLAGVNEQFF. The CDR3 DNA is TGTGCCAGCAGCGTGGGACTAGCGGGAGTAAATGAGCAGTTCTTC. Filled out from reference TRBV9 and TRBJ2-1, the complete variable domain reads DSGVTQTPKHLITATGQRVTLRCSPRSGDLSVYWYQQSLDQGLQFLIQYYNGEERAKGNILERFSAQQFPDLHSELNLSSLELGDSALYFCASSVGLAGVNEQFFGPGTRLTVL.

The chain uses TRBV6-5 and TRBJ2-1; 11 bases agree with TRBD2. Germline CDR1 reads MNHEY; CDR2 reads SVGAGI. Unmatched junction bases numbered 4, after V lost 5 bases and J lost 4 bases. There are 15 residues in the CDR3. This chain's CDR3 is CASSLSGGAYNEQFF. CDR3 nucleotides: TGTGCCAGCAGTCTTAGCGGGGGGGCATACAATGAGCAGTTCTTC.

V gene TRBV7-2 combines with J gene TRBJ2-1; 8 bases are shared with TRBD2. Germline trimming cut 1 base from V and 3 bases from J; bases unmatched to any gene: 2. CDR3 length equals 15 residues. CDR1 SGHTA and CDR2 FQGNSA come from the germline V gene. CDR3: CASSLVAGGYNEQFF. The CDR3 DNA follows: TGTGCCAGCAGCTTAGTGGCGGGAGGCTACAATGAGCAGTTCTTC.

The chain combines TRBV5-5 with TRBJ1-5; D is perhaps TRBD1 (5 bases). CDR3 length: 13 amino acids. V lost 4 bases and J lost 5, with 10 bases in between. Germline CDR1 reads SGHKS; CDR2 reads YYEKEE (reference sequence). The CDR3 nucleotides are TGTGCCAGCAGCCCCTCGGGGGATCAGCCCCAGCATTTT. Its translation: CASSPSGDQPQHF.

The rearrangement joins TRBV10-3 to TRBJ2-2; D is undetermined. V lost 2 bases and J 2 bases, leaving 9 bases between the germline ends. Germline-derived CDR1 and CDR2 are ENHRY and SYGVKD. The CDR3 runs 15 residues. The DNA of the CDR3 is TGTGCCATCAGTGAGAGCGCGGTAAACACCGGGGAGCTGTTTTTT. Its translation: CAISESAVNTGELFF.

The J gene is TRBJ1-2, the V gene TRBV6-6; no clear D gene. The CDR3 has 12 residues. V shed 7 bases and J shed 7 bases, with 13 bases lying between them. The germline V gene encodes CDR1 MNHNY and CDR2 SVGAGI (reference sequence). The chain's CDR3 is CASTLDTFGYTF. CDR3 DNA: TGTGCCAGCACTTTAGACACCTTTGGCTACACCTTC.

The chain uses TRBV11-2 and TRBJ2-3; a possible D gene is TRBD2 (6 bases). The V gene lost 5 bases and the J gene lost 0 bases, with 9 bases spanning the gap. Germline values: CDR1 SGHAT, CDR2 FQNNGV. This CDR3 spans 14 amino acids. CDR3 bases: TGTGCCAGCAGCCCCGGGACTAGCACAGATACGCAGTATTTT. Translating gives CASSPGTSTDTQYF.

The genes are TRBV5-6 and TRBJ1-1; D is perhaps TRBD1 (5 bases). The CDR3 contains 14 residues. Between the trimmed V and J ends, which lost 6 bases and 3 bases, there was a span of 15 bases. Germline V lookup: CDR1 SGHDT, CDR2 YYEEEE. CDR3 amino acids: CASNPRGLYTEAFF. CDR3 DNA: TGTGCCAGCAACCCTCGGGGACTCTACACTGAAGCTTTCTTT.

This chain joins TRBV27 and TRBJ2-1; D gene uncertain. Germline lookup yields CDR1 MNHEY and CDR2 SMNVEV (reference sequence). The CDR3 has 12 amino acids. V was pared by 5 bases and J by 9 bases, with 11 bases between. The CDR3 DNA reads TGTGCCAGCAGTGACTTGGAGTTTGAGCAGTTCTTC. This sequence encodes CASSDLEFEQFF.

This chain links TRBV9 with TRBJ2-5, with 7 bases aligning to TRBD1. The CDR3 spans 15 residues. Germline trimming cut 1 base from V and 5 bases from J; bases unmatched to any gene: 8. CDR1 is SGDLS and CDR2 is YYNGEE in the germline V gene. The CDR3 region is CASSVTGEMGETQYF. As DNA, the CDR3 is TGTGCCAGCAGCGTAACAGGGGAAATGGGGGAGACCCAGTACTTC.

The J gene is TRBJ1-2, the V gene TRBV14, with no clear D. The CDR3 runs to 14 residues. The V and J ends lost 4 bases and 4 bases respectively, with 13 bases between them. Germline V lookup: CDR1 SGHDN, CDR2 FVKESK. The CDR3 sequence: CASSPQAGGYGYTF. In nucleotides, the CDR3 is TGTGCCAGCAGCCCCCAAGCAGGAGGCTATGGCTACACCTTC.

The V gene is TRBV4-1, the J gene TRBJ1-5; possibly TRBD1 for D (5 bases). The V and J ends lost 3 bases and 3 bases respectively, with 21 bases between them. Germline lookup yields CDR1 MGHRA and CDR2 YSYEKL. The CDR3 consists of 18 residues. The CDR3 sequence is CASSQVDMGLGLNQPQHF. In nucleotides, the CDR3 is TGCGCCAGCAGCCAGGTGGACATGGGCCTCGGGCTCAATCAGCCCCAGCATTTT.

This sequence joins TRBV7-6 and TRBJ1-4; D possibly corresponds to TRBD1 (5 bases). V lost 0 bases, J lost 8 bases, and 7 bases lay in between. The CDR3 sequence is 13 residues long. The V gene's germline CDR1 is SGHVS and CDR2 FNYEAQ. The CDR3 DNA sequence: TGTGCCAGCAGCTTAGCCAGGGACGAAAAACTGTTTTTT. Its protein is CASSLARDEKLFF.

This clone was recorded a few times. The V gene is TRBV6-1, the J gene TRBJ2-7, with D maybe TRBD1 (6 bases). This CDR3 has 14 amino acids. The germline V gene encodes CDR1 MNHNS and CDR2 SASEGT. V was cut by 5 bases and J by 1 base, with 12 bases left in between. The CDR3 region is CASSTSGQSYEQYF. As DNA, the CDR3 is TGTGCCAGCAGTACCTCCGGACAGTCCTACGAGCAGTACTTC.

The V call is TRBV10-3, the J call TRBJ1-2, with a weak D call TRBD1 (6 bases). The CDR3 length is 13 residues. The germline V gene encodes CDR1 ENHRY and CDR2 SYGVKD. Deletions cut 2 bases from V and 6 bases from J, with 10 bases between. CDR3 amino acids: CAISETGNHGYTF. In DNA, the CDR3 is TGTGCCATCAGTGAGACAGGGAATCATGGCTACACCTTC.

The V call is TRBV6-1, the J call TRBJ1-5; the match to TRBD1 covers 7 bases. In germline, CDR1 is MNHNS, CDR2 SASEGT. The trim removed 5 bases at V and 5 bases at J, leaving 9 bases unmatched. The CDR3 sequence is 15 residues long. CDR3 nucleotide sequence: TGTGCCAGCAGTATTGACAGGGAGCCCGATCAGCCCCAGCATTTT. This gives the protein CASSIDREPDQPQHF.

This chain uses TRBV7-8 with TRBJ1-6; D not resolved. V dropped 1 base and J dropped 1 base, with 14 bases sitting between them. The CDR3 length is 18 residues. From germline, CDR1 is SGHVS and CDR2 FQNEAQ. DNA for the CDR3: TGTGCCAGCAGCTTAGAGGGTTTTGCGGTATCCTATAATTCACCCCTCCACTTT. Its protein is CASSLEGFAVSYNSPLHF.

V usage is TRBV11-3 and J usage is TRBJ2-6; a possible D gene is TRBD1 (5 bases). The CDR3 consists of 15 residues. With 5 bases removed from V and 3 bases from J, the gap between germline ends came to 11 bases. Germline CDR1 is SGHNT and CDR2 is YENEEA. CDR3 sequence reads: CASSPRGFGANVLTF. The CDR3 nucleotides are TGTGCCAGCAGCCCTAGGGGCTTTGGGGCCAACGTCCTGACTTTC.

CDR3 amino acids: CASSLDGSNTGELFF. The CDR3 coding sequence is TGTGCCAGCAGCTTAGATGGCTCGAACACCGGGGAGCTGTTTTTT. This chain links TRBV11-3 with TRBJ2-2, with unresolved D. CDR1 is SGHNT, CDR2 YENEEA, per germline. V lost 0 bases, J lost 0 bases, and 5 bases lay in between. The CDR3 has 15 amino acids.

The V call is TRBV7-8, the J call TRBJ2-3; possibly TRBD1 or TRBD2 for D (7 bases each). Germline V gene data show CDR1 as SGHVS and CDR2 as FQNEAQ. The V end was cut by 7 bases, the J end by 5 bases, with 19 bases between. This CDR3 is 15 amino acids long. The CDR3 spells CASTQGGGRKDTQYF. DNA for the CDR3: TGTGCCAGCACCCAAGGGGGCGGGAGAAAAGATACGCAGTATTTT. Together with reference TRBV7-8 and TRBJ2-3, the CDR3 gives the full variable domain: GAGVSQSPRYKVAKRGQDVALRCDPISGHVSLFWYQQALGQGPEFLTYFQNEAQLDKSGLPSDRFFAERPEGSVSTLKIQRTQQEDSAVYLCASTQGGGRKDTQYFGPGTRLTVL.

This chain connects TRBV29-1 to TRBJ1-4; a weak D match, TRBD1 (5 bases). The V gene's germline CDR1 is SQVTM and CDR2 ANQGSEA. The CDR3 is 14 amino acids. V lost 1 base and J lost 3, with 9 bases in between. CDR3 sequence reads: CSVEGGEANEKLFF. The DNA of the CDR3 is TGCAGCGTTGAAGGAGGGGAGGCTAATGAAAAACTGTTTTTT.

This clone was counted only a few times. V is TRBV19 and J is TRBJ1-1; D might be TRBD1 (6 bases). In germline, CDR1 is LNHDA, CDR2 SQIVND (reference sequence). The CDR3 is 14 amino acids. The V end lost 5 bases, the J end lost 0 bases, and 10 bases lay between the germline ends. DNA of the CDR3: TGTGCCAGTAGTTGGGGACACATGAACACTGAAGCTTTCTTT. Translated, it gives CASSWGHMNTEAFF.

The V and J genes are TRBV7-9 and TRBJ2-7; 10 positions match TRBD1. This CDR3 region has 15 residues. Germline V gene sequence: CDR1 SEHNR, CDR2 FQNEAQ (reference sequence). The junction had 9 bases not matched to a gene; V was cut back by 3 bases and J by 7 bases. Here the CDR3 reads CASSFFRDRGSEQYF. The CDR3 region has the DNA TGTGCCAGCAGCTTCTTCCGGGACAGGGGAAGTGAGCAGTACTTC.